Listed here are 11 T cell receptor beta chains from one sample, sequenced in a study of T-cell reconstitution after alpha-beta-depleted transplantation in children. Preparing the TCRbeta library involved the use of unique molecular identifiers. TCRdb used MiXCR to reprocess the PCR reads, holding one entry per CDR3 protein. The sample lists about a million distinct CDR3 sequences, roughly 31% occurring once. Material: PBMCs, mostly from graft donor cells, obtained 360 days after TCRalphabeta/CD19-depleted stem cell transplant. All receptors derive from a boy in the first two years of life who had a stem cell transplant for SCID, so the T cells may come from the graft donor.

A few counts support this clonotype. The chain has TRBV7-3 and TRBJ2-1, with D possibly being TRBD1 (5 bases). CDR1 and CDR2 (germline): SGHTA, FQGTGA. Trimming took 1 base from V and 7 from J, leaving 8 bases between them. The length of the CDR3 is 13 residues. The CDR3: CASSLMTENEQFF. The CDR3 region has the DNA TGTGCCAGCAGCTTAATGACAGAAAATGAGCAGTTCTTC.

This clonotype showed up just a few times. The chain carries TRBV7-8 and TRBJ2-7, with TRBD1 matching 7 bases. This CDR3 is 15 amino acids long. V gave up 2 bases and J gave up 2 bases; unmatched junction bases: 6. Germline assignment: CDR1 SGHVS and CDR2 FQNEAQ. The CDR3 sequence: CASSLLRDSPYEQYF. CDR3 in DNA: TGTGCCAGCAGCTTACTCCGGGACAGCCCCTACGAGCAGTACTTC.

The rearrangement uses TRBV5-1 and TRBJ2-7; D unclear. The CDR3 is 14 amino acids. Looked up from germline, CDR1 is SGHRS and CDR2 is YFSETQ. V lost 0 bases, J lost 2 bases, and 9 bases lay in between. CDR3 sequence (DNA): TGCGCCAGCAGCTTGGATGGCGGAACCTACGAGCAGTACTTC. It encodes CASSLDGGTYEQYF.

The chain joins TRBV20-1 to TRBJ2-7; D unclear. This CDR3 comprises 12 residues. Germline values: CDR1 DFQATT, CDR2 SNEGSKA (reference sequence). V lost 6 bases and J lost 2, with 11 bases in between. The CDR3 DNA follows: TGCAGTGCCGCCCGGGCCCCCTACGAGCAGTACTTC. This codes for CSAARAPYEQYF.

This clonotype showed up just a few times. This chain links TRBV9 with TRBJ2-5, with D unresolved. Germline CDR1 SGDLS, CDR2 YYNGEE. The CDR3 runs 15 residues. V shed 3 bases and J shed 1 base, with 13 bases lying between them. CDR3 sequence: CASSDGFAAQETQYF. The CDR3 coding sequence is TGTGCCAGCAGCGACGGATTCGCTGCCCAAGAGACCCAGTACTTC.

This clonotype showed up just a few times. V and J are TRBV28 and TRBJ2-5; D perhaps matches TRBD2 (6 bases). Germline CDR1 MDHEN, CDR2 SYDVKM. Trimming pared 3 bases from V and 4 bases from J, leaving 9 bases between. CDR3 length equals 13 residues. In DNA, the CDR3 is TGTGCCAGCAGTTTCCGGGACTCAGAGACCCAGTACTTC. Its protein is CASSFRDSETQYF. The full variable domain, its missing parts supplied by reference TRBV28 and TRBJ2-5, is DVKVTQSSRYLVKRTGEKVFLECVQDMDHENMFWYRQDPGLGLRLIYFSYDVKMKEKGDIPEGYSVSREKKERFSLILESASTNQTSMYLCASSFRDSETQYFGPGTRLLVL.

V usage is TRBV6-1 and J usage is TRBJ1-6; the D gene is possibly TRBD1 (5 bases). Between the trimmed V and J ends, which lost 5 bases and 9 bases, there was a span of 26 bases. In germline, CDR1 is MNHNS, CDR2 SASEGT. The CDR3 spans 18 residues. The CDR3 DNA is TGTGCCAGCAGTCCCCCCGGTCTGTGGGCGGGGGTCCCTTCACCCCTCCACTTT. This codes for CASSPPGLWAGVPSPLHF.

The CDR3 loop reads CASTAITGPQETQYF. As DNA, the CDR3 is TGTGCCAGCACTGCCATCACAGGGCCCCAAGAGACCCAGTACTTC. The chain carries TRBV2 and TRBJ2-5; D perhaps matches TRBD1 (6 bases). Germline CDR1 and CDR2: SNHLY and FYNNEI. This CDR3 is 15 amino acids long. V shed 7 bases and J shed 1 base, with 16 bases lying between them. Combining the CDR3 with reference TRBV2 and TRBJ2-5 gives the whole variable domain EPEVTQTPSHQVTQMGQEVILRCVPISNHLYFYWYRQILGQKVEFLVSFYNNEISEKSEIFDDQFSVERPDGSNFTLKIRSTKLEDSAMYFCASTAITGPQETQYFGPGTRLLVL.

This rearrangement joins TRBV4-1 to TRBJ1-2; D not certain. The CDR3 runs to 14 residues. Germline V gene lookup returns CDR1 MGHRA and CDR2 YSYEKL. The V end was cut by 1 base, the J end by 4 bases, with 10 bases between. The CDR3 DNA is TGCGCCAGCAGCCAAGTGAGTCTTTTCTATGGCTACACCTTC. Amino acids: CASSQVSLFYGYTF.

This chain connects TRBV20-1 to TRBJ2-5; TRBD2 matches at 10 bases. V lost 4 bases and J lost 5; bases outside the gene matches: 10. The CDR3 covers 15 residues. Germline loops: CDR1 DFQATT, CDR2 SNEGSKA (reference sequence). The CDR3 DNA follows: TGCAGTGCTACTCCACCCGGGACTAGCGCGGAGACCCAGTACTTC. It translates to CSATPPGTSAETQYF.

V and J are TRBV5-1 and TRBJ1-1; D not certain. Trimming left V 1 base short and J 6 bases short, with 22 bases between. Per germline, CDR1 SGHRS and CDR2 YFSETQ. The CDR3 consists of 17 residues. DNA of the CDR3: TGCGCCAGCAGCTTGCCAGCCAGTTCCCCAAACCGCGCTGAAGCTTTCTTT. Its translation is CASSLPASSPNRAEAFF.